The rows below give T cell receptor beta chains drawn from one sample of a study of regulatory T cells in long-lasting Graves disease. One entry per CDR3 protein, called by TCRdb with MiXCR from the multiplex PCR reads. The sample carries 390,000 or so distinct CDR3 sequences, roughly 23% recorded once. Material: peripheral blood mononuclear cells (PBMCs), obtained when the disease was refractory, from a patient treated with antithyroid drugs. These receptors came from a woman aged 40 to 55 with Graves disease. Both conserved end residues are part of each CDR3. Fields, in order: V gene, D gene, J gene, clone size, CDR3 DNA, CDR3 protein. A D gene is named only where the DNA matches it firmly. Size values are once, few and many counts, or a class for expanded clones, and some rows have none.

>TRBV2|-|TRBJ1-1|many
TGTGCCAGCAGTGATCCCGAAGCTTTCTTT
CASSDPEAFF
>TRBV6-2/TRBV6-3|TRBD1|TRBJ1-1|few
TGTGCCAGCAGCCCAGACAGGGTGAAAGCTTTCTTT
CASSPDRVKAFF
>TRBV29-1|TRBD1|TRBJ1-1|many
TGCAGCGTAGGACAGGGTCGAGACACTGAAGCTTTCTTT
CSVGQGRDTEAFF
>TRBV7-9|-|TRBJ1-1|few
TGTGCCAGCAGCTCGAATAAGTGGGCGATGAACACTGAAGCTTTCTTT
CASSSNKWAMNTEAFF
>TRBV30|-|TRBJ1-2|-
TGTGCCTGGGCCCCCGACAGCAACTATAGCTACACCTTC
CAWAPDSNYSYTF
>TRBV24-1|TRBD2|TRBJ2-1|-
TGTGCCACCAGTGATCTGGGGACTAGCGTTGAGCAGTTCTTC
CATSDLGTSVEQFF
>TRBV6-1|TRBD2|TRBJ2-1|few
TGTGCCAGCAAACTAGCGGGCGATGAGCAGTTCTTC
CASKLAGDEQFF
>TRBV15|-|TRBJ2-5|many
TGTGCCACCAGCAGAGATCAGGCTAGACAAGAGACCCAGTACTTC
CATSRDQARQETQYF
>TRBV20-1|-|TRBJ1-6|few
TGCAGTGCTAGAGAAGAGACAGAGCTGGAAAATTCACCCCTCCACTTT
CSAREETELENSPLHF
>TRBV5-5|TRBD1|TRBJ1-5|few
TGTGCCAGCAGCTCGGACAGGGGGCGCAGGCAGCCCCAGCATTTT
CASSSDRGRRQPQHF
>TRBV28|TRBD1|TRBJ1-1|many
TGTGCCAGCAGTTTGGGGGACAGGGTTATCACTGAAGCTTTCTTT
CASSLGDRVITEAFF
>TRBV29-1|TRBD1|TRBJ1-1|-
TGCAGCGTTGAGTTGTCGGAGGTGAACACAGGGGGCTACATAATGAACACTGAAGCTTTCTTT
CSVELSEVNTGGYIMNTEAFF